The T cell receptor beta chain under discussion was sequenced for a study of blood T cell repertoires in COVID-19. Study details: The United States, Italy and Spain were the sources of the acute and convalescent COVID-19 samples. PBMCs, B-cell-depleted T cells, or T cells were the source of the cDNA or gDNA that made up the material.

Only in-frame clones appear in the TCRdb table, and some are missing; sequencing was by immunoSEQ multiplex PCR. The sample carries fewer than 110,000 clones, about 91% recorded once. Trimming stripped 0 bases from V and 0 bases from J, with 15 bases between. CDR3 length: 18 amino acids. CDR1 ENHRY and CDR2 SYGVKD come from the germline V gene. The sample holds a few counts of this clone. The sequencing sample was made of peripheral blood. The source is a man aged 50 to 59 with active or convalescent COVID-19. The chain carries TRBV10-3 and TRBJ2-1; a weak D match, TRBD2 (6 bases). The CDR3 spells CAISESRVAESSYNEQFF. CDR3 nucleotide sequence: TGTGCCATCAGTGAGTCGAGAGTAGCGGAGAGCTCCTACAATGAGCAGTTCTTC.